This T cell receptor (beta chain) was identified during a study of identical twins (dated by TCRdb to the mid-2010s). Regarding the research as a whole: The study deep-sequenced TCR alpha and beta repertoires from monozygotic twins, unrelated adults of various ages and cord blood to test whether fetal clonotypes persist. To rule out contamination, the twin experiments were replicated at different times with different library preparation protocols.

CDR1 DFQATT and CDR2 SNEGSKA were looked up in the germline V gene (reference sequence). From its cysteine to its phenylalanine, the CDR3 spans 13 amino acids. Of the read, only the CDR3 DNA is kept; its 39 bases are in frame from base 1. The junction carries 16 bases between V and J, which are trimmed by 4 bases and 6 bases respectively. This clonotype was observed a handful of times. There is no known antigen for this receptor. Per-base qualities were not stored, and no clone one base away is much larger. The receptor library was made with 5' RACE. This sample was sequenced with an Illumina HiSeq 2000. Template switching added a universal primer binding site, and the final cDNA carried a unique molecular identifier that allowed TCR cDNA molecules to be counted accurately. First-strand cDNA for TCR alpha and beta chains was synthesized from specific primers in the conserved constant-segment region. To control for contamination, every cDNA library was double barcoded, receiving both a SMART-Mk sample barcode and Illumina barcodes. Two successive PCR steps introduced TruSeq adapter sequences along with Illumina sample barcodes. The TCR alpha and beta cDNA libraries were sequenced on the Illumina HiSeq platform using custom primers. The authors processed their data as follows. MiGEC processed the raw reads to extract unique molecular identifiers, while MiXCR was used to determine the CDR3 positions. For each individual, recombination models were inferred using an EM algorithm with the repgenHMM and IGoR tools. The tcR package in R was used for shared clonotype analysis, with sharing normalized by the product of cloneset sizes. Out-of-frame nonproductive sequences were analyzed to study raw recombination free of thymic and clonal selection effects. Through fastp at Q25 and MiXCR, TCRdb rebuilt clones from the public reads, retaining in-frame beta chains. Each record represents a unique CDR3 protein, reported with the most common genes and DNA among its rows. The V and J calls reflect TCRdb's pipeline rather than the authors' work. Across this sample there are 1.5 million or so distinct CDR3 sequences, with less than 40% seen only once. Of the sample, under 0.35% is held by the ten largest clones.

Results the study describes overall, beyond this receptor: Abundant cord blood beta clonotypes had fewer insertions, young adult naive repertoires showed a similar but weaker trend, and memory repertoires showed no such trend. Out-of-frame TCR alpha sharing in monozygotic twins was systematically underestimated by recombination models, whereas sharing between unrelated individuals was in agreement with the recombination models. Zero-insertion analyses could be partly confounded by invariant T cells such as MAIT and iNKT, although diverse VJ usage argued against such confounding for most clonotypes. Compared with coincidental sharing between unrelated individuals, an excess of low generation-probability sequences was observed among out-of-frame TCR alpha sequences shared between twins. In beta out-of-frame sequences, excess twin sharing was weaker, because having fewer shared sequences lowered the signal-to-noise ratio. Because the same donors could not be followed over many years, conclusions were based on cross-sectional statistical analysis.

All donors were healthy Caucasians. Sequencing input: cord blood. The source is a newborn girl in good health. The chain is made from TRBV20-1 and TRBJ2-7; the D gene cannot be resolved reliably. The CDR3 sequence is CSAMSRPRTEQYF. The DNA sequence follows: TGCAGTGCTATGTCAAGGCCCAGGACCGAGCAGTACTTC.